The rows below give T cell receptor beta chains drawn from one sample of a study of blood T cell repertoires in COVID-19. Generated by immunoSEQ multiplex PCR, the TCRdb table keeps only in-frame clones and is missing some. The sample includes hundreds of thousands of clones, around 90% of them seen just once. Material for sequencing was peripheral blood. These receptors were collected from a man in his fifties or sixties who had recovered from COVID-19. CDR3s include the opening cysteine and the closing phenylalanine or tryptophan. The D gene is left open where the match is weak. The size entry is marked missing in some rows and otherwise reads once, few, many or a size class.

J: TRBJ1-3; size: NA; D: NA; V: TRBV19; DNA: TGTGCCAGTAGTCCCCGGTCCTCCGCCGGTTACGGCACCATATATTTT; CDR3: CASSPRSSAGYGTIYF
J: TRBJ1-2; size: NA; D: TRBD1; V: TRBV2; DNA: TGTGCCAGCAGCCGGACAGGGGATGGCTACACCTTC; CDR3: CASSRTGDGYTF
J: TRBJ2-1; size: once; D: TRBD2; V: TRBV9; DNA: TGTGCCAGCAGCGTAAGGACTAGCGGGTGGAATGAGCAGTTCTTC; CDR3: CASSVRTSGWNEQFF
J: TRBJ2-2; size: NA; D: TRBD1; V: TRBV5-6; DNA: TGTGCCAGCAGCTTGGTAAAGAACAGGGGGCCGAACGGGGAGCTGTTTTTT; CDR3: CASSLVKNRGPNGELFF
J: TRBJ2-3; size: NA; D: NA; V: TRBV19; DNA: TGTGCCAGTAGTGAGTTCACAGATACGCAGTATTTT; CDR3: CASSEFTDTQYF
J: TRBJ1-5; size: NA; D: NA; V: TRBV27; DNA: TGTGCCAGCAGTTCGACAGCCGGGCCCCAGCATTTT; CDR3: CASSSTAGPQHF
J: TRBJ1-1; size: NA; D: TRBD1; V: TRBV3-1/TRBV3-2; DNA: TGTGCCAGCAGCCTGGTTACGGGACAGGGCACTGAAGCTTTCTTT; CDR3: CASSLVTGQGTEAFF
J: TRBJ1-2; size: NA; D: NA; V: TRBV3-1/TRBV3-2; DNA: TGTGCCAGCAGCCCGGGCCCTGAGGGTTATGGCTACACCTTC; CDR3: CASSPGPEGYGYTF
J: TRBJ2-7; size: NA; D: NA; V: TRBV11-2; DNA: TGTGCCAGCAGCTCCCAGGGCTACGAGCAGTACTTC; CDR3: CASSSQGYEQYF
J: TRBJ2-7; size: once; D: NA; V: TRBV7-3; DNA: TGTGCCAGCAGCTTCGCACCTAACGGGTACGAGCAGTACTTC; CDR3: CASSFAPNGYEQYF
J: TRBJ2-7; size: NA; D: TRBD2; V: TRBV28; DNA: TGTGCCAGCAGAGCCTTGGGACTAGCGTTTTCCTACGAGCAGTACTTC; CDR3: CASRALGLAFSYEQYF
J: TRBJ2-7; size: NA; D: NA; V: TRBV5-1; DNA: TGCGCCAGCAGCCCCAGGGGTGACCATCCCTACGAGCAGTACTTC; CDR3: CASSPRGDHPYEQYF
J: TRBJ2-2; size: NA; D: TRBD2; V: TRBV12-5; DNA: TGTGCTAGTGGTTTGGTAAGCGGGGGGATCACCGGGGAGCTGTTTTTT; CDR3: CASGLVSGGITGELFF
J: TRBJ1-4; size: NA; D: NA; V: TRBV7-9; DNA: TGTGCCAGCAGCTTAGCGGCAGGGGCTAATGAAAAACTGTTTTTT; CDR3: CASSLAAGANEKLFF
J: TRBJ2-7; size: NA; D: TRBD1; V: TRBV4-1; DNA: TGCGCCAGCAGCCAAGAGGGGACAGGGCGCTACGAGCAGTACTTC; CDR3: CASSQEGTGRYEQYF
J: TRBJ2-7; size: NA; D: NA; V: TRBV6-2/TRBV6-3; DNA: TGTGCCAGCAGCAATGCGGGTGAGCAGTACTTC; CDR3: CASSNAGEQYF
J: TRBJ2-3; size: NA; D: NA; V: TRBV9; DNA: TGTGCCAGCAGCTCCTCCCACATTGGCCGTCCCCGTACGCAGTATTTT; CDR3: CASSSSHIGRPRTQYF
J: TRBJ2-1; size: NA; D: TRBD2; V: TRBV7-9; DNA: TGTGCCAGCAGCCCACCGGGACTAGCGGAGTACAATGAGCAGTTCTTC; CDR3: CASSPPGLAEYNEQFF
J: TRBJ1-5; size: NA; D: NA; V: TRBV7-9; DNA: TGTGCCAGCAGCCGTGCAGGGGGCAATCAGCCCCAGCATTTT; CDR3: CASSRAGGNQPQHF
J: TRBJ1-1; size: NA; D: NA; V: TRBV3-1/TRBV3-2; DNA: TGTGCCAGCAGCCAAGTTAGAGGAACTGAAGCTTTCTTT; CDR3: CASSQVRGTEAFF
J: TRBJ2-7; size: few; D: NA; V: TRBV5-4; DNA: TGTGCCAGCAGCCCACCGGGACTCTATGCCTCCGAGCAGTACTTC; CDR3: CASSPPGLYASEQYF
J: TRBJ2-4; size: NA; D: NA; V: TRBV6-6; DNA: TGTGCCAGCAGTTACTCTGGCGGAAGTGCGAAAAACATTCAGTACTTC; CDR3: CASSYSGGSAKNIQYF
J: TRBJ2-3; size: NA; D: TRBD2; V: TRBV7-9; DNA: TGTGCCAGCAGCGCCCGACTAGCGACGAGTGGAATATATACGCAGTATTTT; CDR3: CASSARLATSGIYTQYF
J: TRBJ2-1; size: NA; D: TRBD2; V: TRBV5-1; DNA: TGCGCCAGCAGCATTACTAGCGGGGGAATGTCCTACAATGAGCAGTTCTTC; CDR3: CASSITSGGMSYNEQFF
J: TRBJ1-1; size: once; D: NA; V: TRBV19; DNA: TGTGCCAGTAGTATTATTGGGGGGGCGCTAAATATAGGAGCTTTCTTT; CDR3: CASSIIGGALNIGAFF
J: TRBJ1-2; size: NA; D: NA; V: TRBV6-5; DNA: TGTGCCAGCAAAAGGGGCCTTACTAACTATGGCTACACCTTC; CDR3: CASKRGLTNYGYTF
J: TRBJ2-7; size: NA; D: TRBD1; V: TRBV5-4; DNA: TGTGCCAGCAGCTTGGGGGGAGGACAGGGAAGGTACGAGCAGTACTTC; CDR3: CASSLGGGQGRYEQYF
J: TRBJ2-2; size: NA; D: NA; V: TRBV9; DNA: TGTGCCAGCAGCGTAGAGAGAACAGCGAACACCGGGGAGCTGTTTTTT; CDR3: CASSVERTANTGELFF
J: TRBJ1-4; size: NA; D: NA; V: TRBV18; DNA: TGTGCCAGCTCACCAGTCGAGAGGGATGAAAAACTGTTTTTT; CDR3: CASSPVERDEKLFF
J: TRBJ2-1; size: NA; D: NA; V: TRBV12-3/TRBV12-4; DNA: TGTGCCAGCAGTTCTGGCGGCCGGGAGCAGTTCTTC; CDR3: CASSSGGREQFF
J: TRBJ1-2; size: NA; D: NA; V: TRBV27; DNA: TGTGCCAGCAGTTTTACAGAGAACTATGGCTACACCTTC; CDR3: CASSFTENYGYTF
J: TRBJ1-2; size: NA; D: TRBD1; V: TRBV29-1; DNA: TGCAGCGTGGGGGTGAGACAGGGGAACTATGGCTACACCTTC; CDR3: CSVGVRQGNYGYTF
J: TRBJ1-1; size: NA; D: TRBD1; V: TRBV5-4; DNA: TGTGCCAGCAGCTCGCGCCGCGGACAGGGAATGAACACTGAAGCTTTCTTT; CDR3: CASSSRRGQGMNTEAFF
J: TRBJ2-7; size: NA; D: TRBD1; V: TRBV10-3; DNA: TGTGCCATCGGGGGACAGGCAGCCTCCTACGAGCAGTACTTC; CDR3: CAIGGQAASYEQYF
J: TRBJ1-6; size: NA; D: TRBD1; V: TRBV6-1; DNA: TGTGCCAGCAGTGAAGGGGACAGAAATTCACCCCTCCACTTT; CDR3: CASSEGDRNSPLHF
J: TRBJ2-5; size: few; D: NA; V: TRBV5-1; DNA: TGCGCCAGCAGCTTGAGTCAGGGAAGGGGAGAGACCCAGTACTTC; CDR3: CASSLSQGRGETQYF
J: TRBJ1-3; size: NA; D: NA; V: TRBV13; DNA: TGTGCCAGCAGCTCTGGGACAAACTCTGGAAACACCATATATTTT; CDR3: CASSSGTNSGNTIYF
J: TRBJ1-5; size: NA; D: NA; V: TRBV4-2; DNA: TGTGCCAGCAGCCAAGTCGCCGGGACACCCGAGGGCCAGCATTTT; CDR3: CASSQVAGTPEGQHF
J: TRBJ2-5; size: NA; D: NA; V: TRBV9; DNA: TGTGCCAGCAGCGTAGGCGTCCTGCGGGAGACCCAGTACTTC; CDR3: CASSVGVLRETQYF
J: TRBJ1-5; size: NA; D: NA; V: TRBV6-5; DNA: TGTGCCAGCAGTTACTCGAGGTGGGTAACTCAGCCCCAGCATTTT; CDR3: CASSYSRWVTQPQHF
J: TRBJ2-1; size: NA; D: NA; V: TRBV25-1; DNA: TGTGCCAGCAGTGAAGTGTCGGGATCGGGGTATGAGCAGTTCTTC; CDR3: CASSEVSGSGYEQFF
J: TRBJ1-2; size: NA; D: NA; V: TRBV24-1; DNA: TGTGCCACCAGTGATTGGGGCTCGAACTATGGCTACACCTTC; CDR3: CATSDWGSNYGYTF
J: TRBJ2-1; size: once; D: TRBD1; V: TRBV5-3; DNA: TGTGCCAGAAGCAGCCGGGACAGGGTTTGGAATGAGCAGTTCTTC; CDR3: CARSSRDRVWNEQFF
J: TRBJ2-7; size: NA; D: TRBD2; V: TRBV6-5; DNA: TGTGCCAGCAGAGGACTAGCGGTTAGCTCCTACGAGCAGTACTTC; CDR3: CASRGLAVSSYEQYF
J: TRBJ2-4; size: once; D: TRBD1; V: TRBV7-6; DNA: TGTGCCAGCAGCCCCGGCCCCGCGACAGGGCTGGCCAAAAACATTCAGTACTTC; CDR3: CASSPGPATGLAKNIQYF
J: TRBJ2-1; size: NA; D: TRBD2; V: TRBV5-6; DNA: TGTGCCAGCAGCTCTCCCGGGACTAGCGGGGATGAGCAGTTCTTC; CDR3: CASSSPGTSGDEQFF
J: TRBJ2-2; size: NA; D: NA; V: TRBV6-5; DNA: TGTGCCGGACAGACGAACACCGGGGAGCTGTTTTTT; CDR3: CAGQTNTGELFF
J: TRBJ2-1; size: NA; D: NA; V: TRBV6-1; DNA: TGTGCCAGCAGTGAAGGCCTAGCCGGACTGGGTGAGCAGTTCTTC; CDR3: CASSEGLAGLGEQFF
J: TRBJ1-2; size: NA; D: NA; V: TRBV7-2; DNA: TGTGCCAGCAGCCTTTCGCGGGCCACCCTTGACGGCTACACCTTC; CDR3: CASSLSRATLDGYTF
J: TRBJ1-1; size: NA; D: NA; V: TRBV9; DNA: TGTGCCAGCAGCGTAGGCAGTCTCCTTAACACTGAAGCTTTCTTT; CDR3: CASSVGSLLNTEAFF
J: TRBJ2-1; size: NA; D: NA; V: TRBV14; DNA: TGTGCCAGCAGCGAAAGGTTGAGTAGCATCTCCTACAATGAGCAGTTCTTC; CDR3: CASSERLSSISYNEQFF
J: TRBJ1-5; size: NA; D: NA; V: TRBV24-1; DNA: TGTGCCACCAGTGAAGCAGGGATAAACAATCAGCCCCAGCATTTT; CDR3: CATSEAGINNQPQHF